Below, 23 T cell receptor beta chains from the same sample are listed, as sequenced in a study of blood T cell repertoires in COVID-19. Generated by immunoSEQ multiplex PCR, the TCRdb table keeps only in-frame clones and is missing some. The top ten hold 3.5% to 4.5% of the sample, which has about 340,000 clones, 65% to 90% seen once. Sequencing was performed on PBMCs or T cells enriched from blood (not recorded which). The receptors come from a woman in her thirties or forties with acute COVID-19.

V and J are TRBV20-1 and TRBJ2-1; D not certain. In germline, CDR1 is DFQATT, CDR2 SNEGSKA (reference sequence). The V end lost 6 bases, the J end lost 10 bases, and 10 bases lay between the germline ends. This CDR3 spans 10 amino acids. The CDR3 nucleotides are TGCAGTGCAACTTTTAGAGAGCAGTTCTTC. Translation: CSATFREQFF.

The chain combines TRBV27 with TRBJ2-2; 12 bases are a match to TRBD1. Germline V lookup: CDR1 MNHEY, CDR2 SMNVEV (reference sequence). Trimming took 7 bases from V and 3 from J; bases not matched to a gene: 9. The CDR3 runs to 17 residues. CDR3 in DNA: TGTGCCAGCACCCGGGACAGGGGGCGAAGGGACACCGGGGAGCTGTTTTTT. Translated: CASTRDRGRRDTGELFF.

The chain joins TRBV19 to TRBJ1-3, with a weak D call TRBD1 (5 bases). The CDR3 length is 15 residues. The germline gives CDR1 LNHDA, CDR2 SQIVND (reference sequence). Deletions cut 10 bases from V and 0 bases from J, with 16 bases between. CDR3 sequence: CATSPDSRSGNTIYF. The CDR3, as DNA: TGTGCCACCTCCCCTGACAGTCGCTCTGGAAACACCATATATTTT.

This sequence joins TRBV29-1 and TRBJ1-1, with a possible D match to TRBD1 (6 bases). This CDR3 contains 13 residues. The V gene's germline CDR1 is SQVTM and CDR2 ANQGSEA. V dropped 4 bases and J dropped 0 bases, with 9 bases sitting between them. The CDR3 protein is CSVGGQMNTEAFF. As DNA, the CDR3 is TGCAGCGTTGGGGGGCAGATGAACACTGAAGCTTTCTTT.

The chain couples TRBV19 to TRBJ2-6; 13 bases are a match to TRBD2. This CDR3 has 16 residues. V shed 7 bases, J shed 3 bases, and the junction held 3 bases outside the gene matches. The germline gives CDR1 LNHDA, CDR2 SQIVND (reference sequence). The CDR3 spells CASKTSGGLGANVLTF. CDR3 DNA sequence: TGTGCCAGTAAGACTAGCGGGGGGCTTGGGGCCAACGTCCTGACTTTC.

This clone was recorded only once. The chain recombines TRBV18 with TRBJ1-6; the D gene is possibly TRBD1 (5 bases). V was trimmed by 3 bases and J by 8 bases, leaving 11 bases between them. Germline V gene lookup returns CDR1 KGHSH and CDR2 LQKENI. The CDR3 has 14 amino acids. The CDR3 nucleotides are TGTGCCAGCTCACCCTCATCGGGGGATTCACCCCTCCACTTT. Protein sequence: CASSPSSGDSPLHF.

This chain connects TRBV5-1 to TRBJ1-3; tentatively, D is TRBD1 (5 bases). CDR3 length: 13 residues. Germline lookup yields CDR1 SGHRS and CDR2 YFSETQ. Trimming left V 6 bases short and J 0 bases short, with 7 bases between. CDR3 in amino acids: CASTRDSGNTIYF. CDR3 sequence (DNA): TGCGCCAGCACCAGGGACTCTGGAAACACCATATATTTT.

This clone has only one observation. The gene calls are TRBV2 and TRBJ2-7; 7 positions match TRBD1. With 7 bases clipped from V and 0 bases from J, the junction kept 9 bases outside the gene matches. The CDR3 totals 15 residues. Germline V gene sequence: CDR1 SNHLY, CDR2 FYNNEI. The CDR3 protein is CASIKDRILSYEQYF. The CDR3 DNA sequence: TGTGCCAGCATTAAGGACAGGATCCTCTCCTACGAGCAGTACTTC. Full variable domain (missing parts from reference TRBV2 and TRBJ2-7): EPEVTQTPSHQVTQMGQEVILRCVPISNHLYFYWYRQILGQKVEFLVSFYNNEISEKSEIFDDQFSVERPDGSNFTLKIRSTKLEDSAMYFCASIKDRILSYEQYFGPGTRLTVT.

This clone was seen a few times. The chain carries TRBV2 and TRBJ2-7; TRBD1 is a possible D gene (6 bases). V gave up 9 bases and J gave up 5 bases, with 17 bases separating them. The germline gives CDR1 SNHLY, CDR2 FYNNEI. This CDR3 has 13 residues. The CDR3 DNA reads TGTGCCAGGTCGAACGACAGGTTCGACGAGCAGTACTTC. Amino acid sequence: CARSNDRFDEQYF.

The chain employs TRBV9 and TRBJ1-1; 7 bases are a match to TRBD1. V shed 0 bases and J 7 bases; nucleotides not matched to a gene: 9. Germline CDR1 is SGDLS and CDR2 is YYNGEE. CDR3 length: 15 residues. Written as DNA, the CDR3 is TGTGCCAGCAGCGTAGATCCCGACAGGGCTAGTGAAGCTTTCTTT. Protein: CASSVDPDRASEAFF.

The V gene is TRBV7-2, the J gene TRBJ2-7, with D unresolved. This CDR3 is 13 amino acids long. The V gene's germline CDR1 is SGHTA and CDR2 FQGNSA. Trimming took 2 bases from V and 2 from J, leaving 7 bases between them. CDR3 sequence: CASSLSGTYEQYF. CDR3 DNA: TGTGCCAGCAGCTTATCAGGAACCTACGAGCAGTACTTC.

This clone has just a few counts. The chain combines TRBV19 with TRBJ1-1, with D uncertain. CDR1 is LNHDA, CDR2 SQIVND, per germline (reference sequence). The V end was cut by 1 base, the J end by 7 bases, with 10 bases between. This CDR3 is built from 13 residues. CDR3 residues: CASSIASPVEAFF. CDR3 sequence (DNA): TGTGCCAGTAGTATAGCTTCCCCGGTTGAAGCTTTCTTT.

The chain combines TRBV6-6 with TRBJ1-3; D ambiguous. V was cut by 6 bases and J by 0 bases, with 12 bases left in between. This CDR3 has 15 amino acids. CDR1 is MNHNY, CDR2 SVGAGI, per germline (reference sequence). CDR3 sequence: CASSDWVSSGNTIYF. The CDR3 DNA sequence: TGTGCCAGCAGCGACTGGGTCTCCTCTGGAAACACCATATATTTT.

The chain links TRBV14 to TRBJ2-3; 11 bases are a match to TRBD2. The CDR3 covers 17 residues. V was clipped by 3 bases and J by 6 bases; unmatched bases: 11. Germline V gene data show CDR1 as SGHDN and CDR2 as FVKESK. CDR3 bases: TGTGCCAGCAGCCAGAGGGGACTAGCGGTCCGGAGGGATACGCAGTATTTT. Amino acid sequence: CASSQRGLAVRRDTQYF. Complete variable domain (other parts from reference TRBV14 and TRBJ2-3): EAGVTQFPSHSVIEKGQTVTLRCDPISGHDNLYWYRRVMGKEIKFLLHFVKESKQDESGMPNNRFLAERTGGTYSTLKVQPAELEDSGVYFCASSQRGLAVRRDTQYFGPGTRLTVL.

The chain combines TRBV7-2 with TRBJ1-3; D possibly corresponds to TRBD1 (6 bases). V gave up 1 base and J gave up 4 bases, with 14 bases separating them. The length of the CDR3 is 16 residues. The germline CDR1 and CDR2 sequences are SGHTA and FQGNSA. The CDR3 DNA reads as TGTGCCAGCAGCTTAGTTGGGGCAGGGGCGGGAAACACCATATATTTT. As protein: CASSLVGAGAGNTIYF.

This clone was seen once. The chain is built from TRBV2 and TRBJ2-7; 9 nucleotides align to TRBD1. The CDR3 is 15 residues long. Germline V gene lookup returns CDR1 SNHLY and CDR2 FYNNEI. J lost 4 bases, V lost 10 bases, and 14 bases had no gene match. This CDR3 is CATSPSRDREYEQYF. The CDR3 DNA reads as TGTGCCACCAGCCCTTCTCGGGACAGGGAATACGAGCAGTACTTC.

The genes are TRBV19 and TRBJ2-5; maybe TRBD2 (6 bases). This CDR3 has 16 amino acids. Germline values: CDR1 LNHDA, CDR2 SQIVND (reference sequence). Trimming stripped 3 bases from V and 4 bases from J, with 18 bases between. The DNA for the CDR3 is TGTGCCAGTAGTATGATCGCGGCGGGACTGGCAGAGACCCAGTACTTC. Protein product: CASSMIAAGLAETQYF.

The rearrangement joins TRBV19 to TRBJ1-5; D ambiguous. CDR3 length: 13 residues. The germline V gene has CDR1 LNHDA and CDR2 SQIVND (reference sequence). Between the trimmed V and J ends, which lost 5 bases and 3 bases, there was a span of 8 bases. In DNA, the CDR3 is TGTGCCAGTAGTCCCCGGTTCAATCAGCCCCAGCATTTT. Amino acids: CASSPRFNQPQHF. The variable domain in full, with the rest retrieved from reference TRBV19 and TRBJ1-5, is DGGITQSPKYLFRKEGQNVTLSCEQNLNHDAMYWYRQDPGQGLRLIYYSQIVNDFQKGDIAEGYSVSREKKESFPLTVTSAQKNPTAFYLCASSPRFNQPQHFGDGTRLSIL.

The rearrangement uses TRBV10-3 and TRBJ1-3; 7 nucleotides match TRBD1. The CDR3 runs to 15 residues. The germline CDR1 and CDR2 sequences are ENHRY and SYGVKD. The V and J ends lost 5 bases and 1 base, in that order; junction bases with no gene match: 5. The CDR3 DNA reads as TGTGCCATCAGTACAGGGACAGATTCTGGAAACACCATATATTTT. Translating it yields CAISTGTDSGNTIYF.

The chain joins TRBV30 to TRBJ2-7; no clear D. CDR1 and CDR2 (germline): GTSNPN, SVGIG (reference sequence). CDR3 length: 13 residues. V was pared by 0 bases and J by 3 bases, with 9 bases between. The CDR3 region has the DNA TGTGCCTGGAGTGTATCCCCCGGCTACGAGCAGTACTTC. Its protein product is CAWSVSPGYEQYF.

This rearrangement joins TRBV9 to TRBJ1-6; 7 nucleotides agree with TRBD1. Trimming at V came to 3 bases and at J to 6 bases, leaving 6 bases not matched to a gene. This CDR3 region has 15 residues. The germline CDR1 and CDR2 sequences are SGDLS and YYNGEE. CDR3 in DNA: TGTGCCAGCAGCGCACAGGGGATAAGTAATTCACCCCTCCACTTT. This gives the protein CASSAQGISNSPLHF.

The chain combines TRBV5-8 with TRBJ2-4; the D gene is possibly TRBD2 (5 bases). The V end lost 2 bases, the J end lost 0 bases, and 15 bases lay between the germline ends. CDR1 and CDR2 (germline): SGHTS, YDEGEE. CDR3 size: 17 residues. The chain's CDR3 is CASSFLGSGEAKNIQYF. The DNA for the CDR3 is TGTGCCAGCAGCTTTCTTGGCAGCGGTGAAGCCAAAAACATTCAGTACTTC. The entire variable domain, with the rest obtained from reference TRBV5-8 and TRBJ2-4, is as follows: EAGVTQSPTHLIKTRGQQATLRCSPISGHTSVYWYQQALGLGLQFLLWYDEGEERNRGNFPPRFSGRQFPNYSSELNVNALELEDSALYLCASSFLGSGEAKNIQYFGAGTRLSVL.

In regard to this clone: An end of the junction differs from the germline gene, which may be a read error. The chain joins TRBV2 to TRBJ1-2, with D maybe TRBD1 (6 bases). Germline V gene lookup returns CDR1 SNHLY and CDR2 FYNNEI. CDR3 length equals 13 residues. The DNA for the CDR3 is TGTGCCAGCAGAGAAGGGCAGGGGTATGGCTACACCTTC. This codes for CASREGQGYGYTF.